A single T cell receptor (beta chain) is shown here with its context. Its antigen is as yet unknown. The data were taken from a study of vaccination effects on CD4 cells after COVID-19. The V end was cut by 4 bases, the J end by 9 bases, with 19 bases between. The V gene's germline CDR1 is LNHDA and CDR2 SQIVND (reference sequence). This CDR3 has 14 amino acids. Antigen-specific CD4+ T cells expanded by the ViraFEST assay with viral peptide pools were then sequenced. The culture ran for roughly ten days before CD4+ T cells were isolated. This person's SARS-CoV-2 infection, confirmed by PCR, occurred between March and December 2020. Sequencing was performed with immunoSEQ multiplex PCR; in TCRdb, only in-frame clones are kept and a portion is missing. The table lists about 33,000 clones, about two thirds of them singletons, with about a sixth in the top ten.

The rearrangement joins TRBV19 to TRBJ2-7; tentatively, D is TRBD2 (6 bases). This material consisted of CD4+ T cells from PBMCs cultured with HCoV-NL63 spike peptides, taken before COVID-19 vaccination. This TCR came from a human donor who had a prior SARS-CoV-2 infection. CDR3 sequence: CASSKGTGLRRQYF. CDR3 nucleotide sequence: TGTGCCAGTAGTAAAGGGACTGGACTTAGGCGGCAGTACTTC.